In this sample, the clone carrying this TCR beta chain turned up a few times. The antigen is unknown. The source of the sample is a study of beta chain features in type 1 diabetes. Expressed TCRB transcripts got sequenced, as all isolated RNA was reverse transcribed. TCRdb's copy holds only in-frame clones and misses some; the assay was immunoSEQ multiplex PCR. This table has around 130,000 clones, around 17% appearing once. Study findings and constraints: For Type 1 diabetes patients, all four CD4+ subsets carried TCRB CDR3s that were moderately but significantly shorter. It was possible that PCR favored shorter templates, equally so in patients and controls.

The CDR3 runs to 11 residues. Trimming pared 0 bases from V and 9 bases from J, leaving 5 bases between. Germline values: CDR1 SGDLS, CDR2 YYNGEE. The sequence was obtained from a man aged 30 to 45 with type 1 diabetes. The chain employs TRBV9 and TRBJ2-3; no definite D call. Sequenced sample: central memory CD4+ T cells from blood. CDR3 in DNA: TGTGCCAGCAGCGTAGACGTGACGCAGTATTTT. Amino acid sequence: CASSVDVTQYF.